These 21 T cell receptor beta chains were sequenced from one sample in a study of shared clonotypes between healthy human individuals. Produced via immunoSEQ multiplex PCR; TCRdb's table is partial and in-frame only. Seen here are roughly 2,500,000 clones, 80% to 95% observed once, and the top ten hold approximately 0.35%. Sequencing used naive CD4+ T cells from PBMCs. Noted subset: CD45RA+ positively selected. The receptor source for this set is a man between 18 and 29 years old in good health. Some clones in this sample may be carry-over from other donors' samples.

Concerning this clone: This CDR3 is also generated by other DNA sequences in the sample. The chain joins TRBV30 to TRBJ2-7; D unresolved. The V end was cut by 3 bases, the J end by 3 bases, with 6 bases between. The V gene's germline CDR1 is GTSNPN and CDR2 SVGIG (reference sequence). The CDR3 contains 11 residues. The CDR3 spells CAWSGNYEQYF. The CDR3 nucleotides read TGTGCCTGGAGCGGAAACTACGAGCAGTACTTC.

There are a few counts of this clone. The chain is built from TRBV10-3 and TRBJ1-5, with D maybe TRBD1 (6 bases). Germline V gene lookup returns CDR1 ENHRY and CDR2 SYGVKD. This CDR3 comprises 15 residues. The V end lost 0 bases, the J end lost 4 bases, and 10 bases lay between the germline ends. CDR3 in amino acids: CAISESPGENQPQHF. The CDR3 nucleotides are TGTGCCATCAGTGAGTCCCCAGGGGAAAATCAGCCCCAGCATTTT.

The chain carries TRBV7-2 and TRBJ1-2; D is unresolved. Germline V gene sequence: CDR1 SGHTA, CDR2 FQGNSA. The CDR3 loop spans 12 amino acids. V was shortened by 5 bases and J by 1 base, with 5 bases between the two germline ends. The CDR3 sequence: CASSHVNYGYTF. CDR3 nucleotides: TGTGCCAGCAGCCATGTTAACTATGGCTACACCTTC. Drawing the rest from reference TRBV7-2 and TRBJ1-2, the complete variable domain is GAGVSQSPSNKVTEKGKDVELRCDPISGHTALYWYRQSLGQGLEFLIYFQGNSAPDKSGLPSDRFSAERTGGSVSTLTIQRTQQEDSAVYLCASSHVNYGYTFGSGTRLTVV.

J is TRBJ2-5 and V is TRBV5-1; D ambiguous. Trimming took 2 bases from V and 1 from J, leaving 9 bases between them. This CDR3 contains 14 residues. The germline V gene has CDR1 SGHRS and CDR2 YFSETQ. In DNA form, the CDR3 reads TGCGCCAGCAGCTTCAGTCTCCCCCAAGAGACCCAGTACTTC. It translates to CASSFSLPQETQYF.

This clone was counted only a few times. This chain links TRBV2 with TRBJ1-5; perhaps TRBD1 as D (6 bases). The ends were cut back, 8 bases at V and 1 base at J, with 12 bases in the middle. The CDR3 runs 14 residues. The germline V gene encodes CDR1 SNHLY and CDR2 FYNNEI. The DNA for the CDR3 is TGTGCCAGCCAGGGGCCTGGGAGCAATCAGCCCCAGCATTTT. Protein: CASQGPGSNQPQHF.

The chain carries TRBV30 and TRBJ2-2, with D uncertain. V was clipped by 2 bases and J by 3 bases, with 4 bases between them. In germline, CDR1 is GTSNPN, CDR2 SVGIG (reference sequence). There are 12 residues in the CDR3. The CDR3 reads CAWSTYTGELFF. CDR3 DNA: TGTGCCTGGAGTACATACACCGGGGAGCTGTTTTTT.

The genes are TRBV27 and TRBJ2-7; 8 bases map to TRBD1. This CDR3 contains 14 residues. Trimming cost V 6 bases and J 3 bases; bases outside gene matches: 7. Germline loops: CDR1 MNHEY, CDR2 SMNVEV (reference sequence). The CDR3 is CASRGLGQDYEQYF. CDR3 nucleotide sequence: TGTGCCAGCAGGGGGTTGGGACAGGACTACGAGCAGTACTTC.

The chain links TRBV6-6 to TRBJ1-3, with a possible D match to TRBD1 (6 bases). Germline V gene lookup returns CDR1 MNHNY and CDR2 SVGAGI (reference sequence). The germline V and J ends were trimmed by 7 bases and 1 base, with 8 bases remaining between them. The CDR3 extends over 13 amino acids. CDR3 protein: CASKGVSGNTIYF. In DNA, the CDR3 is TGTGCCAGCAAGGGGGTATCTGGAAACACCATATATTTT.

This clone was counted a few times. The V and J genes are TRBV28 and TRBJ1-5; D ambiguous. Trimming took 7 bases from V and 0 from J, leaving 4 bases between them. CDR1 is MDHEN and CDR2 is SYDVKM in the germline V gene. The CDR3 sequence is 12 residues long. This CDR3 is CASKNSNQPQHF. In nucleotides, the CDR3 is TGTGCCAGCAAGAATAGCAATCAGCCCCAGCATTTT.

The rearrangement links TRBV2 to TRBJ2-2; 7 bases align to TRBD2. The CDR3 is 15 residues long. V shed 10 bases, J shed 7 bases, and the junction held 15 bases outside the gene matches. CDR1 and CDR2 (germline): SNHLY, FYNNEI. The CDR3 DNA follows: TGTGCCACCACCCCTAGCGGTCAAGGGGACGGGGAGCTGTTTTTT. Its protein product is CATTPSGQGDGELFF.

This chain uses TRBV7-3 with TRBJ1-6; D not resolved. V was pared by 3 bases and J by 6 bases, with 9 bases between. Germline values: CDR1 SGHTA, CDR2 FQGTGA. This CDR3 comprises 14 residues. CDR3 coding DNA: TGTGCCAGCAGCTTTCTCCCGTCTAATTCACCCCTCCACTTT. Amino acids: CASSFLPSNSPLHF.

This clone was recorded only once. The rearrangement uses TRBV5-1 and TRBJ2-5, with D possibly matching TRBD1 (5 bases). Germline CDR1 and CDR2: SGHRS and YFSETQ. Trimming left V 4 bases short and J 4 bases short, with 17 bases between. This CDR3 comprises 15 residues. The chain's CDR3 is CASSPRSGAGETQYF. CDR3 in DNA: TGCGCCAGCAGCCCGCGATCTGGGGCTGGAGAGACCCAGTACTTC.

The chain couples TRBV6-1 to TRBJ2-7; D gene ambiguous. Trimming removed 0 bases at V and 6 bases at J, with 18 bases between. The germline V gene encodes CDR1 MNHNS and CDR2 SASEGT. The CDR3 spans 16 residues. As DNA, the CDR3 is TGTGCCAGCAGTGAAGCCGGTTACTCCGGCGACGGCGAGCAGTACTTC. Encoded protein: CASSEAGYSGDGEQYF.

The V and J genes are TRBV28 and TRBJ2-1; 12 nucleotides line up with TRBD2. V lost 7 bases to trimming and J lost 4 bases; unmatched junction nucleotides: 5. Germline CDR1 and CDR2: MDHEN and SYDVKM. This CDR3 comprises 15 residues. The CDR3 spells CASMLTSGGYNEQFF. In DNA, the CDR3 is TGTGCCAGCATGTTGACTAGCGGGGGATACAATGAGCAGTTCTTC.

This chain connects TRBV18 to TRBJ2-2; 11 nucleotides agree with TRBD2. Losses at the gene ends were 1 base for V and 4 bases for J; bases not matched to a gene: 5. Per the germline V gene, CDR1 is KGHSH and CDR2 is LQKENI. The CDR3 totals 17 residues. CDR3 coding DNA: TGTGCCAGCTCACCACAACTAGCGGGAGTCGGCACCGGGGAGCTGTTTTTT. It codes for CASSPQLAGVGTGELFF. The entire variable domain, with the rest obtained from reference TRBV18 and TRBJ2-2, is as follows: NAGVMQNPRHLVRRRGQEARLRCSPMKGHSHVYWYRQLPEEGLKFMVYLQKENIIDESGMPKERFSAEFPKEGPSILRIQQVVRGDSAAYFCASSPQLAGVGTGELFFGEGSRLTVL.

About this clone: Other DNA sequences in this sample translate to the same CDR3. This chain joins TRBV5-1 and TRBJ2-1; unclear D gene. V lost 2 bases and J 4 bases, leaving 13 bases between the germline ends. This CDR3 is built from 15 residues. Germline CDR1 is SGHRS and CDR2 is YFSETQ. CDR3 in amino acids: CASSLDGESYNEQFF. CDR3 nucleotides: TGCGCCAGCAGCTTAGACGGAGAATCTTACAATGAGCAGTTCTTC.

This clone showed up just once. This rearrangement joins TRBV5-6 to TRBJ1-1; 9 nucleotides align to TRBD1. V dropped 1 base and J dropped 2; count of bases not matched to a gene: 0. The CDR3 runs 14 residues. The germline gives CDR1 SGHDT, CDR2 YYEEEE. The CDR3 nucleotides are TGTGCCAGCAGCTTGACAGGGGGCAACACTGAAGCTTTCTTT. It codes for CASSLTGGNTEAFF.

Points on this clone: The same CDR3 arises from other DNA sequences in this sample as well. The V call is TRBV5-1, the J call TRBJ1-1, with D tentatively TRBD1 (5 bases). Germline CDR1 is SGHRS and CDR2 is YFSETQ. V lost 2 bases to trimming and J lost 4 bases, with 12 bases between them. CDR3 size: 14 residues. CDR3 coding DNA: TGCGCCAGCAGCTTTCAGGGATGGGGCACTGAAGCTTTCTTT. This translates into CASSFQGWGTEAFF. Combining the CDR3 with reference TRBV5-1 and TRBJ1-1 gives the whole variable domain KAGVTQTPRYLIKTRGQQVTLSCSPISGHRSVSWYQQTPGQGLQFLFEYFSETQRNKGNFPGRFSGRQFSNSRSEMNVSTLELGDSALYLCASSFQGWGTEAFFGQGTRLTVV.

This clone was counted once. The rearrangement joins TRBV14 to TRBJ1-3; tentatively, D is TRBD1 (5 bases). CDR1 is SGHDN and CDR2 is FVKESK in the germline V gene. The CDR3 covers 16 residues. With 5 bases removed from V and 2 bases from J, the gap between germline ends came to 16 bases. CDR3 region: CASSGIPDRAGNTIYF. In nucleotides, the CDR3 is TGTGCCAGCAGCGGCATCCCCGACAGAGCTGGAAACACCATATATTTT.

CDR3 sequence: CASSRIDGLAVQETQYF. In nucleotides, the CDR3 is TGTGCCAGCTCGCGAATCGACGGACTAGCGGTACAAGAGACCCAGTACTTC. The rearrangement joins TRBV18 to TRBJ2-5; TRBD2 matches at 10 bases. The germline V gene has CDR1 KGHSH and CDR2 LQKENI. This CDR3 has 17 amino acids. V trimming: 6 bases; J trimming: 2 bases; junction bases outside the gene matches: 12.

The rearrangement joins TRBV18 to TRBJ1-3; D unclear. This CDR3 has 15 amino acids. The germline V gene has CDR1 KGHSH and CDR2 LQKENI. V was pared by 3 bases and J by 0 bases, with 9 bases between. CDR3 sequence: CASSPTEGSGNTIYF. The DNA of the CDR3 is TGTGCCAGCTCACCGACGGAAGGCTCTGGAAACACCATATATTTT.